This passage covers 2 T cell receptor beta chains from one sample sequenced in a study of T cells after yellow fever vaccination (dated by TCRdb to the late 2010s). In the paper's terms, the treatment or condition label means: live attenuated yellow fever vaccine strain. The library was obtained by 5' RACE. Reads for this sample came from an Illumina HiSeq 2500. Clones were called with MiXCR by TCRdb after fastp trimmed the public reads at Q25, and only in-frame beta chains were retained. Each record represents a unique CDR3 protein, reported with the most common genes and DNA among its rows. This sample gives hundreds of thousands of distinct CDR3 sequences in total; about 13% of them show up just once. More than 12% of the sample is held by the ten biggest clonotypes. The source material was PBMCs, sampled on the day of the yellow fever booster vaccination. The receptor source for this set is a man aged 25 to 40 who received the YFV17D yellow fever vaccine.

This clonotype has more than one count but fewer than ten. J is TRBJ2-4 and V is TRBV15; D ambiguous. In germline, CDR1 is LNHNV, CDR2 YYDKDF (reference sequence). The germline V and J ends were trimmed by 5 bases and 0 bases, with 8 bases remaining between them. CDR3 size: 14 residues. CDR3 DNA sequence: TGTGCCACCAGCTCGTCCCTAGCCAAAAACATTCAGTACTTC. As protein: CATSSSLAKNIQYF.

The CDR3 sequence: CASSFDEQAYEQYF. The DNA of the CDR3 is TGTGCCAGCAGCTTCGACGAACAGGCCTACGAGCAGTACTTC. V gene TRBV7-8 combines with J gene TRBJ2-7; a possible D gene is TRBD1 (5 bases). CDR3 length equals 14 residues. Trimming took off 3 bases at V and 2 bases at J, with 11 bases between the two ends. Germline V lookup: CDR1 SGHVS, CDR2 FQNEAQ.